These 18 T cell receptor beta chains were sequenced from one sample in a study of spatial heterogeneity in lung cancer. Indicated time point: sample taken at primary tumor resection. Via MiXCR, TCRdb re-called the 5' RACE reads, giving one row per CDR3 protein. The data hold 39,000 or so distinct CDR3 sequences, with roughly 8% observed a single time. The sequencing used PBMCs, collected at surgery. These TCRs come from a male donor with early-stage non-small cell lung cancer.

CDR3 protein: CASSQSGAPTGELFF. CDR3 bases: TGTGCCAGCAGTCAAAGCGGGGCGCCCACCGGGGAGCTGTTTTTT. The J gene is TRBJ2-2, the V gene TRBV2; TRBD2 aligns across 7 bases. In germline, CDR1 is SNHLY, CDR2 FYNNEI. J gave up 4 bases and V 5 bases, and 7 bases lay outside the gene matches. The CDR3 covers 15 residues.

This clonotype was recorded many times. CDR3 protein: CSARSGASEAFF. CDR3 nucleotide sequence: TGCAGTGCTAGATCGGGAGCTTCGGAAGCTTTCTTT. This chain links TRBV20-1 with TRBJ1-1; D call uncertain. The CDR3 is 12 residues long. Germline lookup yields CDR1 DFQATT and CDR2 SNEGSKA (reference sequence). Trimming stripped 2 bases from V and 8 bases from J, with 12 bases between.

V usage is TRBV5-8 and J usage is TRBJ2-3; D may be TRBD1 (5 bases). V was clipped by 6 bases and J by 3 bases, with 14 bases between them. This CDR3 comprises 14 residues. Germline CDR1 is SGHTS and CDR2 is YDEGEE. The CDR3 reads CASTLGLETDTQYF. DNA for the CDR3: TGTGCCAGCACTCTGGGGCTGGAGACAGATACGCAGTATTTT. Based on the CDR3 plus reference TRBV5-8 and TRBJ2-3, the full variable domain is EAGVTQSPTHLIKTRGQQATLRCSPISGHTSVYWYQQALGLGLQFLLWYDEGEERNRGNFPPRFSGRQFPNYSSELNVNALELEDSALYLCASTLGLETDTQYFGPGTRLTVL.

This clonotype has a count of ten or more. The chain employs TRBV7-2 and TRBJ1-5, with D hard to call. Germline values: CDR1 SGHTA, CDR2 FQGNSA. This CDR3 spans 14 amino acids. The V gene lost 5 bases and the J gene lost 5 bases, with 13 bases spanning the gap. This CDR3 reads CASSTTNGYQPQHF. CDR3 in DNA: TGTGCCAGCAGCACTACCAATGGATATCAGCCCCAGCATTTT.

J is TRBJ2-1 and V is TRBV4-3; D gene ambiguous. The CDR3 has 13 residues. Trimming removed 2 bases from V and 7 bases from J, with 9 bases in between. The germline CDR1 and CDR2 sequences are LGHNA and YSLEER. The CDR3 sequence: CASSQSLENEQFF. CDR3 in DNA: TGCGCCAGCAGCCAATCCCTGGAGAATGAGCAGTTCTTC.

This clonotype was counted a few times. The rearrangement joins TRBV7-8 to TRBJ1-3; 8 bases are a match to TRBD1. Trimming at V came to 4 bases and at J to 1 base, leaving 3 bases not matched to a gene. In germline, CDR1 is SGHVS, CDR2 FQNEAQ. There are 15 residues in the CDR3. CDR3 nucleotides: TGTGCCAGCAGCTCCACAGGGGGATCTGGAAACACCATATATTTT. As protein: CASSSTGGSGNTIYF.

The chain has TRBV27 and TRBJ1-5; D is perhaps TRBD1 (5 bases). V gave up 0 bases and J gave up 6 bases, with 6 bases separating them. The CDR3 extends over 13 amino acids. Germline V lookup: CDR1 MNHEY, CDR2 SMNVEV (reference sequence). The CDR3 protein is CASSLSQGQPQHF. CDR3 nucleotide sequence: TGTGCCAGCAGTTTATCGCAGGGTCAGCCCCAGCATTTT.

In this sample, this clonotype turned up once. The DNA of the CDR3 is TGTGCCAGTAGTATTCTGGGGCAAAACATTCAGTACTTC. This translates into CASSILGQNIQYF. The V and J genes are TRBV19 and TRBJ2-4, with a possible D match to TRBD1 (5 bases). CDR3 length: 13 amino acids. From germline, CDR1 is LNHDA and CDR2 SQIVND (reference sequence). V was clipped by 3 bases and J by 5 bases, with 8 bases between them.

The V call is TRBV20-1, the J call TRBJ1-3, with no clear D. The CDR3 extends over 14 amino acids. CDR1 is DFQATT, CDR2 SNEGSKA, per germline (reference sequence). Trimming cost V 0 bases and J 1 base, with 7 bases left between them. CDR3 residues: CSARDLRSGNTIYF. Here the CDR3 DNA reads TGCAGTGCTAGAGATCTCCGGTCTGGAAACACCATATATTTT.

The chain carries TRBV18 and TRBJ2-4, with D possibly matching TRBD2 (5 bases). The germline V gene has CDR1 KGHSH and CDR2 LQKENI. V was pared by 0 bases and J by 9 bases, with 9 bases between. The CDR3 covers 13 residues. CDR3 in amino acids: CASSPPDGVIQYF. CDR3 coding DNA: TGTGCCAGCTCACCACCGGACGGGGTCATTCAGTACTTC.

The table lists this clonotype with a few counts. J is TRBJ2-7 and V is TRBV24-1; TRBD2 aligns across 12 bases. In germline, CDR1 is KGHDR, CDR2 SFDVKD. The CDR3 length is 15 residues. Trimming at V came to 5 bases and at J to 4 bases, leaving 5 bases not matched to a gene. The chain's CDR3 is CATSGLTSGSYEQYV. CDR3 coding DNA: TGTGCCACCAGTGGCTTGACTAGCGGGAGTTACGAGCAGTACGTC.

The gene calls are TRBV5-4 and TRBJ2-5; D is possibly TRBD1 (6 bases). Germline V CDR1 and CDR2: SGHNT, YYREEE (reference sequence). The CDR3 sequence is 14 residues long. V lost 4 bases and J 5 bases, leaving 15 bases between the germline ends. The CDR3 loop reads CASSERQAVETQYF. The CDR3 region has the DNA TGTGCCAGCAGCGAGCGACAGGCCGTGGAGACCCAGTACTTC.

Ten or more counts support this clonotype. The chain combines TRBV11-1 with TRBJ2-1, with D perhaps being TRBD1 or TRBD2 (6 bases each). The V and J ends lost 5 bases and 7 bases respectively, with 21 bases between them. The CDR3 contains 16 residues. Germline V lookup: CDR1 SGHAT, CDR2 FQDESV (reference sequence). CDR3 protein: CASSPQSRGAGNEQFF. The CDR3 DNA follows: TGTGCCAGCAGCCCCCAGAGTAGGGGGGCGGGGAATGAGCAGTTCTTC. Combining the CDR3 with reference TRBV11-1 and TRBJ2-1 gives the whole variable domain EAEVAQSPRYKITEKSQAVAFWCDPISGHATLYWYRQILGQGPELLVQFQDESVVDDSQLPKDRFSAERLKGVDSTLKIQPAELGDSAMYLCASSPQSRGAGNEQFFGPGTRLTVL.

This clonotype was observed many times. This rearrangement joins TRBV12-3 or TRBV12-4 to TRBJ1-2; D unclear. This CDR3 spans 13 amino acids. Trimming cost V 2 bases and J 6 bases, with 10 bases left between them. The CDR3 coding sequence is TGTGCCAGCAGTTTACGGGTAACTAATGGCTACACCTTC. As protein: CASSLRVTNGYTF.

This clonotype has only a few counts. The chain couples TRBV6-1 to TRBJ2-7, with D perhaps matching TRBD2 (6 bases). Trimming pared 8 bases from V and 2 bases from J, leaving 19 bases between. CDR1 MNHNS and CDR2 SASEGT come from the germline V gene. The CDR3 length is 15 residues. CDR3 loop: CASAVESGVAYEQYF. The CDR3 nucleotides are TGTGCCAGCGCGGTAGAATCGGGGGTTGCCTACGAGCAGTACTTC.

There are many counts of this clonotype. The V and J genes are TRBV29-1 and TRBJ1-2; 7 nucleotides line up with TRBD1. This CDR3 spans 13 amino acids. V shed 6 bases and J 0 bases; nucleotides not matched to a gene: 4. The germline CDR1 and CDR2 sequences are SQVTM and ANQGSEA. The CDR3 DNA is TGCAGCGTCGACGACAGGGCTAACTATGGCTACACCTTC. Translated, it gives CSVDDRANYGYTF.

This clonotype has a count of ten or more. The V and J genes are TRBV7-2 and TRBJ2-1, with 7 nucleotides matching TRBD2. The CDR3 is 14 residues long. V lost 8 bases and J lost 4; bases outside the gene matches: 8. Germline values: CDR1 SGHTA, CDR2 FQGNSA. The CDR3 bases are TGTGCCAGCCAGCCGGGGGGTTCTTACAATGAGCAGTTCTTC. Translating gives CASQPGGSYNEQFF.

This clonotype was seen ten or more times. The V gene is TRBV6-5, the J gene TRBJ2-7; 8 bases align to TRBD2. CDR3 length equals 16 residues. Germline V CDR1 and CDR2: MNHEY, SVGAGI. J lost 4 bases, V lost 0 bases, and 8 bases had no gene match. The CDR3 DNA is TGTGCCAGCAGTTACTCGATTTTAGCGGGGAGATACGAGCAGTACTTC. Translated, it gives CASSYSILAGRYEQYF.